This T cell receptor (beta chain) is from a study of blood T cell repertoires in COVID-19. Method: immunoSEQ multiplex PCR; TCRdb's copy keeps in-frame clones and lacks some. Here the sample spans about 140,000 clones, 84% being singletons. CDR3 size: 17 residues. Specimen: peripheral blood. The chain is built from TRBV21-1 and TRBJ2-1; the table's D call, TRBD2, was not checked against the DNA. TRBV21-1 is a listed pseudogene. The receptor comes from a human donor in a cohort sampled during active COVID-19. CDR3 nucleotide sequence: TGTGCCAGCAGCACTCGACGAGCGGGGATAACCTACAATGAGCAGTTCTTC. The encoded protein is CASSTRRAGITYNEQFF.